Here is one TCR beta chain with its context. No antigen is known for it. One end of the junction does not line up with germline, which may come from a read error. The CDR3 spans 15 residues. CDR1 and CDR2 from the germline V gene are SGHNT and YENEEA. The data are from a study of tumor and adjacent non-tumor tissue in lung cancer. Across the study: The patients, approximately 9 men and 5 women, were roughly 30 to 76 with stage I to III disease.

Three rounds of nested PCR, following a modified ARM-PCR protocol, produced the TCRbeta library. Via MiXCR, TCRdb re-called the multiplex PCR reads, giving one row per CDR3 protein. This sample has some 100,000 distinct CDR3 sequences, with about 64% found just once. General study points: In normal lung, the top 100 clones were significantly more dominant than in tumor.

RNA was extracted from bulk tissue without any cell sorting. The normal lung tissue was taken more than 3 cm from the tumor edge. The sequenced sample was distant non-tumor lung tissue. This chain uses TRBV11-3 with TRBJ2-7, with D perhaps TRBD2 (6 bases). This receptor was identified in a man between 60 and 75 years old with non-small cell lung cancer. Here the CDR3 DNA reads TGTGCCAGTAGGAGGGCTGACGGGAGCTCCCACGAGCAGTACTTC. This gives the protein CASRRADGSSHEQYF.